This TCR beta chain was observed in a study of T cell responses to AZD1222 COVID-19 vaccine. Data came from immunoSEQ multiplex PCR; TCRdb stores just in-frame clones and leaves some out. The sample consists of over 95,000 clones, 85% to 90% of them appearing once. Between the trimmed V and J ends, which lost 6 bases and 6 bases, there was a span of 15 bases. The CDR3 loop spans 14 amino acids. The germline gives CDR1 LNHNV, CDR2 YYDKDF (reference sequence). V and J are TRBV15 and TRBJ1-5; a weak D match, TRBD1 (6 bases). The receptor was isolated from an adult in good health. Sequencing used peripheral blood, obtained on day 0 of AZD1222 vaccination. CDR3 nucleotide sequence: TGTGCCACCAGTACCCGGGGGCTTCGTCAGCCCCAGCATTTT. This encodes CATSTRGLRQPQHF.